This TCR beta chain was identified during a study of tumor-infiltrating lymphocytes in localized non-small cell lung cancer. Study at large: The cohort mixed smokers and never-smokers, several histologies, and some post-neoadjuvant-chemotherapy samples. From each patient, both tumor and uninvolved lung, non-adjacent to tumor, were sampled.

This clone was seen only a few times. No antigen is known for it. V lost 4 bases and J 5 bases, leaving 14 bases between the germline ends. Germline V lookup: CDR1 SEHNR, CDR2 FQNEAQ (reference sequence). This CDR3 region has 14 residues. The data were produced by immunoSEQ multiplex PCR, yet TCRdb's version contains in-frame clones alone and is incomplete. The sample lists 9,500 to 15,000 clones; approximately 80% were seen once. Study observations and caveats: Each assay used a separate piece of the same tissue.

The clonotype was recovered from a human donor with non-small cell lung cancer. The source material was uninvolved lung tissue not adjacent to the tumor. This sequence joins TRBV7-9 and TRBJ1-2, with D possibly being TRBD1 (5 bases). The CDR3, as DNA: TGTGCCAGCAGCTCGACAGCTCAGCCTTATGGCTACACCTTC. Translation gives CASSSTAQPYGYTF. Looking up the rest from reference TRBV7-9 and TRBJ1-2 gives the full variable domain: DTGVSQNPRHKITKRGQNVTFRCDPISEHNRLYWYRQTLGQGPEFLTYFQNEAQLEKSRLLSDRFSAERPKGSFSTLEIQRTEQGDSAMYLCASSSTAQPYGYTFGSGTRLTVV.